This T cell receptor (beta chain) was sequenced in a study of cytomegalovirus exposure and HLA in healthy donors. Sequenced by immunoSEQ multiplex PCR; TCRdb stores in-frame clones only, minus some. The sample lists approximately 270,000 clones, about 90% seen once, with more than 10% in the top ten. The study drew the donors from its 120-subject validation cohort, separate from the approximately 700-subject first cohort. Whole-study results and caveats: Using the classifier, cytomegalovirus status was reportedly diagnosed with high specificity and sensitivity. While the bulk of TCR sequences proved rare, some public TCRs turned up in many donors. The investigators catalogued 150 or so TCR beta chains as cytomegalovirus-associated.

Note on this clone: Antigen specificity is unknown.

The sample comprised PBMCs. This TCR was sampled from a man between 18 and 29 years old in good health and CMV-seropositive.

CDR3 in DNA: TGTGCCAGCAGTGAACGTGACACCAGCTACGAGCAGTACTTC. The encoded protein is CASSERDTSYEQYF. V and J are TRBV6-1 and TRBJ2-7; D is uncertain. Trimming took 2 bases from V and 3 from J, leaving 11 bases between them. The CDR3 is 14 residues long. Germline V gene sequence: CDR1 MNHNS, CDR2 SASEGT.